Only one count was recorded for the clone carrying this TCR beta chain. The data were produced by immunoSEQ multiplex PCR, yet TCRdb's version contains in-frame clones alone and is incomplete. The data show roughly 200,000 clones, 78% seen once. V shed 4 bases, J shed 5 bases, and the junction held 9 bases outside the gene matches. CDR1 is SQVTM and CDR2 is ANQGSEA in the germline V gene. The CDR3 runs 14 residues. These data belong to a study of blood T cell repertoires in COVID-19. Background on the study: From the United States, Italy and Spain came samples of acute and convalescent COVID-19. T cells, B-cell-depleted T cells, or PBMCs provided the cDNA or gDNA that served as material.

The sample taken for sequencing was peripheral blood. The rearrangement uses TRBV29-1 and TRBJ1-1; 8 nucleotides line up with TRBD1. This clonotype was sampled from a woman of 80 years or more with active or convalescent COVID-19. The CDR3 DNA follows: TGCAGCGTTGGGCGACAGGGGAGGGGAACTGAAGCTTTCTTT. Translation: CSVGRQGRGTEAFF.